The rows below give T cell receptor beta chains drawn from one sample of a study of naive and memory T cell subsets. TCRdb re-called the 5' RACE reads with MiXCR, one entry per CDR3 protein. The sample yields about 62,000 distinct CDR3 sequences, more than 6.5% seen once. The receptor set was obtained from a female donor in good health. Each CDR3 is given with its conserved first and last residue. The order of the fields is D gene, J gene, clone size, V gene, CDR3 DNA, CDR3 protein. D genes are given only for firm matches. Size tells how often a clone was seen (once, few, many) or the class of an expanded clone, and some rows leave it out.

d_gene: TRBD2; j_gene: TRBJ2-1; abundance: many; v_gene: TRBV19; CDR3nt: TGTGCCAGTAGTCCACTAGCGGGGAGCTCCTACAATGAGCAGTTCTTC; CDR3aa: CASSPLAGSSYNEQFF
d_gene: NA; j_gene: TRBJ2-3; abundance: many; v_gene: TRBV20-1; CDR3nt: TGCAGTGCTTTCGGACAGAGCACAGATACGCAGTATTTT; CDR3aa: CSAFGQSTDTQYF
d_gene: TRBD1; j_gene: TRBJ2-1; abundance: many; v_gene: TRBV7-2; CDR3nt: TGTGCCAGCAGCACTCGGACAGGAATCATGAGCCAGTTCTTC; CDR3aa: CASSTRTGIMSQFF
d_gene: NA; j_gene: TRBJ1-2; abundance: many; v_gene: TRBV20-1; CDR3nt: TGCAGTGCGGCCCAAACAGGGTTCTATGGCTACACCTTC; CDR3aa: CSAAQTGFYGYTF
d_gene: NA; j_gene: TRBJ2-5; abundance: few; v_gene: TRBV11-2; CDR3nt: TGTGCCAGCAGCTTACCGGCTAGACAAGAGACCCAGTACTTC; CDR3aa: CASSLPARQETQYF
d_gene: NA; j_gene: TRBJ1-6; abundance: NA; v_gene: TRBV28; CDR3nt: TGTGCCAGCAGTTTGAGACGCCAACCCCTCCACTTT; CDR3aa: CASSLRRQPLHF
d_gene: NA; j_gene: TRBJ2-1; abundance: NA; v_gene: TRBV3-1; CDR3nt: TGTGCCAGCAGCTTCTTAGACTTAAACAATGAGCAGTTCTTC; CDR3aa: CASSFLDLNNEQFF
d_gene: NA; j_gene: TRBJ1-4; abundance: many; v_gene: TRBV29-1; CDR3nt: TGCAGCGTTGCGGGTCGAGCTAATGAAAAACTGTTTTTT; CDR3aa: CSVAGRANEKLFF
d_gene: NA; j_gene: TRBJ2-4; abundance: many; v_gene: TRBV4-1; CDR3nt: TGCGCCAGCGGCGGGGTTGGGTTCTTGGCCAAAAACATTCAGTACTTC; CDR3aa: CASGGVGFLAKNIQYF
d_gene: NA; j_gene: TRBJ1-1; abundance: many; v_gene: TRBV6-5; CDR3nt: TGTGCCAGCAGTTACTCCTCCTTTCCTACAGGGAACCTTGAAGCTTTCTTT; CDR3aa: CASSYSSFPTGNLEAFF
d_gene: NA; j_gene: TRBJ1-4; abundance: few; v_gene: TRBV5-1; CDR3nt: TGCGCCAGCAGCCACAACCGACGAGGCCGCGCTCCTAATGAAAAACTGTTTTTT; CDR3aa: CASSHNRRGRAPNEKLFF
d_gene: NA; j_gene: TRBJ1-1; abundance: many; v_gene: TRBV11-1; CDR3nt: TGTGCCAGCAGCTTAGGTCTCAGCAACACTGAAGCTTTCTTT; CDR3aa: CASSLGLSNTEAFF
d_gene: NA; j_gene: TRBJ2-3; abundance: few; v_gene: TRBV4-1; CDR3nt: TGCGCCAGCAGCCAAAGATGGGAGCTAGAGATGTTCACAGATACGCAGTATTTT; CDR3aa: CASSQRWELEMFTDTQYF
d_gene: TRBD1; j_gene: TRBJ1-2; abundance: many; v_gene: TRBV7-9; CDR3nt: TGTGCCAGCAGCGTCCCCGGACAGGGATACTACACCTTC; CDR3aa: CASSVPGQGYYTF
d_gene: NA; j_gene: TRBJ2-7; abundance: NA; v_gene: TRBV20-1; CDR3nt: TGCAGTGCTAGAGATCCTTCAGGGAATATATACGAGCAGTACTTC; CDR3aa: CSARDPSGNIYEQYF
d_gene: TRBD1; j_gene: TRBJ2-7; abundance: NA; v_gene: TRBV7-9; CDR3nt: TGTGCCAGCAGCTTAGTAGGGGACAGCGACTGCGAGCAGTACTTC; CDR3aa: CASSLVGDSDCEQYF
d_gene: TRBD1; j_gene: TRBJ2-1; abundance: NA; v_gene: TRBV19; CDR3nt: TGTGCCAGTAGTTCCCGGACAGGCTCCAATGAGCAGTTCTTC; CDR3aa: CASSSRTGSNEQFF
d_gene: NA; j_gene: TRBJ2-1; abundance: NA; v_gene: TRBV20-1; CDR3nt: TGCAGTGCTGATACCGACAGGTACAATGAGCAGTTCTTC; CDR3aa: CSADTDRYNEQFF
d_gene: TRBD2; j_gene: TRBJ2-1; abundance: few; v_gene: TRBV29-1; CDR3nt: TGCAGCGTTGTTGGTGGGCTAGCGGGAGTCGTGGGCCCTCTGAGCTCCTACAATGAGCAGTTCTTC; CDR3aa: CSVVGGLAGVVGPLSSYNEQFF
d_gene: TRBD1; j_gene: TRBJ2-7; abundance: many; v_gene: TRBV29-1; CDR3nt: TGCAGCGTTGAAGGGGGACAGGGGCCCTCCAACTACGAGCAGTACTTC; CDR3aa: CSVEGGQGPSNYEQYF
d_gene: TRBD2; j_gene: TRBJ2-7; abundance: NA; v_gene: TRBV3-1; CDR3nt: TGTGCCAGCAGACCGGGACTAGCCCCTGCTGCTGTCGACGAGCAGTACTTC; CDR3aa: CASRPGLAPAAVDEQYF
d_gene: TRBD1; j_gene: TRBJ2-6; abundance: many; v_gene: TRBV28; CDR3nt: TGTGCCAGCAGCCGAGGGACAGGGTCTGGGGCCAACGTCCTGACTTTC; CDR3aa: CASSRGTGSGANVLTF
d_gene: TRBD1; j_gene: TRBJ1-5; abundance: NA; v_gene: TRBV4-1; CDR3nt: TGCGCCAGCAGCAAGAGAGGGACAGGGAATCAGCCCCAGCATTTT; CDR3aa: CASSKRGTGNQPQHF
d_gene: TRBD2; j_gene: TRBJ2-7; abundance: few; v_gene: TRBV20-1; CDR3nt: TGCAGTGCTATTCCCCTTAGCGGGAGAATCGAGCAGTACTTC; CDR3aa: CSAIPLSGRIEQYF
d_gene: TRBD1; j_gene: TRBJ1-5; abundance: few; v_gene: TRBV6-6; CDR3nt: TGTGCCAGCAGTTTCCTCCCTAGACAGGGTGGCAATCAGCCCCAGCATTTT; CDR3aa: CASSFLPRQGGNQPQHF